The 10 T cell receptor beta chains given below trace back to one sample, sequenced in a study of T-cell memory formation after mild COVID-19. TCRdb re-called the 5' RACE reads through MiXCR, storing one row per CDR3 protein. The data hold 100,000 to 150,000 distinct CDR3 sequences, with about 6.5% observed a single time. Sequencing used PBMCs or a T cell subset sorted from them (not recorded which). These receptors all stem from an adult woman who had mild COVID-19 (a few samples of this study predate the infection). Cell type and time point are not known.

This clonotype was found a few times. The rearrangement uses TRBV2 and TRBJ2-1; 11 bases match TRBD2. J gave up 0 bases and V 5 bases, and 3 bases lay outside the gene matches. Germline CDR1 and CDR2: SNHLY and FYNNEI. The CDR3 sequence is 16 residues long. The CDR3 nucleotides read TGTGCCAGCAGTCCTAGCGGGAGGTCCTCCTACAATGAGCAGTTCTTC. Protein: CASSPSGRSSYNEQFF.

This clonotype occurred many times. The J gene is TRBJ2-5, the V gene TRBV20-1; 7 nucleotides match TRBD2. V gave up 1 base and J gave up 5 bases; unmatched junction bases: 16. CDR3 size: 17 residues. Germline assignment: CDR1 DFQATT and CDR2 SNEGSKA (reference sequence). CDR3 amino acids: CSARALIGGGNRETQYF. The CDR3 bases are TGCAGTGCTAGAGCATTGATTGGCGGGGGAAATAGGGAGACCCAGTACTTC.

In its sample, this clonotype was seen many times. The chain couples TRBV5-1 to TRBJ1-6; D gene unclear. Germline V gene data show CDR1 as SGHRS and CDR2 as YFSETQ. The CDR3 has 17 residues. V was trimmed by 0 bases and J by 6 bases, leaving 16 bases between them. CDR3 DNA: TGCGCCAGCAGCTTGGAGGGCAGCCAGAAGGGTAATTCACCCCTCCACTTT. It is translated as CASSLEGSQKGNSPLHF. Full variable domain (remainder filled in from reference TRBV5-1 and TRBJ1-6): KAGVTQTPRYLIKTRGQQVTLSCSPISGHRSVSWYQQTPGQGLQFLFEYFSETQRNKGNFPGRFSGRQFSNSRSEMNVSTLELGDSALYLCASSLEGSQKGNSPLHFGNGTRLTVT.

The count of this clonotype is one. A much larger clone is a single base away; this may be a read error. This chain connects TRBV6-5 to TRBJ1-2, with D perhaps TRBD1 (6 bases). This CDR3 has 16 amino acids. Germline V gene data show CDR1 as MNHEY and CDR2 as SVGAGI. In DNA, the CDR3 is TGTGCCAGCAATTACGCACGTGGACAGACGGACTATGGCTACACCTTC. Protein sequence: CASNYARGQTDYGYTF.

This clonotype showed up many times. The V gene is TRBV12-3 or TRBV12-4, the J gene TRBJ1-5; D is unresolved. This CDR3 is built from 13 residues. Trimming pared 4 bases from V and 2 bases from J, leaving 6 bases between. This CDR3 reads CASSSAGNQPQHF. The CDR3 nucleotides read TGTGCCAGCAGTTCCGCTGGCAATCAGCCCCAGCATTTT.

The rearrangement links TRBV5-1 to TRBJ2-3; D not resolved. Germline V gene lookup returns CDR1 SGHRS and CDR2 YFSETQ. The V end was cut by 1 base, the J end by 6 bases, with 15 bases between. The CDR3 totals 15 residues. The CDR3 loop reads CASSLNRWDQDTQYF. CDR3 DNA: TGCGCCAGCAGCTTGAACCGGTGGGATCAGGATACGCAGTATTTT. Supplemented by reference TRBV5-1 and TRBJ2-3, the full variable domain reads KAGVTQTPRYLIKTRGQQVTLSCSPISGHRSVSWYQQTPGQGLQFLFEYFSETQRNKGNFPGRFSGRQFSNSRSEMNVSTLELGDSALYLCASSLNRWDQDTQYFGPGTRLTVL.

This rearrangement joins TRBV5-6 to TRBJ1-1, with a possible D match to TRBD1 (6 bases). The V end was cut by 4 bases, the J end by 1 base, with 8 bases between. Germline values: CDR1 SGHDT, CDR2 YYEEEE. This CDR3 has 13 residues. The CDR3 nucleotides read TGTGCCAGCAGCGGACAGCGGAACACTGAAGCTTTCTTT. Translated, it gives CASSGQRNTEAFF.

This clonotype showed up just a few times. The V gene is TRBV30, the J gene TRBJ2-3; 7 nucleotides align to TRBD1. The V and J ends lost 2 bases and 7 bases, in that order; junction bases with no gene match: 3. Germline V CDR1 and CDR2: GTSNPN, SVGIG (reference sequence). The CDR3 is 12 amino acids. This chain's CDR3 is CAWSQQGNTQYF. CDR3 coding DNA: TGTGCCTGGAGTCAACAGGGGAATACGCAGTATTTT.

The sample holds many counts of this clonotype. The chain is built from TRBV12-3 or TRBV12-4 and TRBJ1-1; tentatively, D is TRBD1 (6 bases). Trimming took 5 bases from V and 5 from J, leaving 9 bases between them. The CDR3 loop spans 12 amino acids. As DNA, the CDR3 is TGTGCCAGCAGTGACAGGTTTACTGAAGCTTTCTTT. Translating it yields CASSDRFTEAFF.

This chain uses TRBV5-1 with TRBJ2-3; tentatively, D is TRBD1 (6 bases). This CDR3 region has 14 residues. Germline V lookup: CDR1 SGHRS, CDR2 YFSETQ. Trimming shortened V by 4 bases and J by 1 base, and 10 bases separated the two germline ends. The DNA of the CDR3 is TGCGCCAGCAGCCGCTGGACAGGCACAGATACGCAGTATTTT. Translation gives CASSRWTGTDTQYF.